These 8 T cell receptor beta chains were all obtained from the same sample, sequenced in a study of regulatory T cells in long-lasting Graves disease. Construction of the TCR beta libraries employed iRepertoire HTBI primers in conjunction with Arm-PCR of CDR3 regions. Using its own MiXCR run on the multiplex PCR reads, TCRdb lists one record per CDR3 protein. The data contain more than 650,000 distinct CDR3 sequences, about 30% of them singletons. Time point reported: persistent/refractory GD, antithyroid drugs over 5 years with positive TRAb. PBMC-derived RNA was used for the TCR library. Here the sequenced sample was peripheral blood mononuclear cells (PBMCs), taken when the disease was refractory, from a patient treated with antithyroid drugs. These TCRs come from a female donor with Graves disease.

The chain combines TRBV28 with TRBJ1-2; a weak D match, TRBD1 (5 bases). Trimming removed 5 bases from V and 0 bases from J, with 10 bases in between. The CDR3 covers 14 residues. Looked up from germline, CDR1 is MDHEN and CDR2 is SYDVKM. The CDR3 region is CASSVRTPNYGYTF. As DNA, the CDR3 is TGTGCCAGCAGTGTCAGGACACCTAACTATGGCTACACCTTC.

The chain combines TRBV7-8 with TRBJ1-5; D possibly corresponds to TRBD1 (5 bases). CDR3 length: 14 residues. CDR1 and CDR2 (germline): SGHVS, FQNEAQ. The V and J ends lost 5 bases and 6 bases respectively, with 14 bases between them. The CDR3 DNA follows: TGTGCCAGCAGCCAGGCGGGGGTCACTCAGCCCCAGCATTTT. It translates to CASSQAGVTQPQHF.

The V call is TRBV29-1, the J call TRBJ1-1; unclear D gene. CDR1 is SQVTM and CDR2 is ANQGSEA in the germline V gene. V lost 1 base, J lost 7 bases, and 13 bases lay in between. The CDR3 spans 13 residues. Here the CDR3 DNA reads TGCAGCGTTGAAGTTAACAGAGGATTTGAAGCTTTCTTT. It is translated as CSVEVNRGFEAFF.

The chain uses TRBV30 and TRBJ2-2; D unclear. Germline loops: CDR1 GTSNPN, CDR2 SVGIG (reference sequence). CDR3 length equals 13 residues. V was shortened by 8 bases and J by 1 base, with 11 bases between the two germline ends. For the CDR3, the DNA is TGTGCCGGGAAAAGGGAGAACACCGGGGAGCTGTTTTTT. Amino acid sequence: CAGKRENTGELFF.

This clonotype turned up a few times. This chain joins TRBV19 and TRBJ2-2; 11 positions agree with TRBD2. CDR3 size: 17 residues. Germline V gene sequence: CDR1 LNHDA, CDR2 SQIVND (reference sequence). The trim removed 2 bases at V and 1 base at J, leaving 3 bases unmatched. CDR3 amino acids: CASSITTSGVNTGELFF. As DNA, the CDR3 is TGTGCCAGTAGTATAACGACTAGCGGGGTGAACACCGGGGAGCTGTTTTTT. Together with reference TRBV19 and TRBJ2-2, the CDR3 gives the full variable domain: DGGITQSPKYLFRKEGQNVTLSCEQNLNHDAMYWYRQDPGQGLRLIYYSQIVNDFQKGDIAEGYSVSREKKESFPLTVTSAQKNPTAFYLCASSITTSGVNTGELFFGEGSRLTVL.

This clonotype was recorded a few times. The chain uses TRBV20-1 and TRBJ1-1; no definite D call. The CDR3 is 12 amino acids. Per germline, CDR1 DFQATT and CDR2 SNEGSKA (reference sequence). V was trimmed by 1 base and J by 7 bases, leaving 10 bases between them. The CDR3 is CSARVMTVEAFF. CDR3 DNA: TGCAGTGCTAGAGTTATGACCGTTGAAGCTTTCTTT.

This clonotype was observed a few times. The V gene is TRBV12-3 or TRBV12-4, the J gene TRBJ1-5; perhaps TRBD1 as D (5 bases). There are 15 residues in the CDR3. The germline V and J ends were trimmed by 2 bases and 2 bases, with 10 bases remaining between them. CDR3 sequence (DNA): TGTGCCAGCAGTTTATCAGGGTTTGGCAATCAGCCCCAGCATTTT. Translated, it gives CASSLSGFGNQPQHF.

This clonotype has a count of ten or more. V and J are TRBV2 and TRBJ2-5; D is unresolved. Per germline, CDR1 SNHLY and CDR2 FYNNEI. V dropped 4 bases and J dropped 5 bases, with 8 bases sitting between them. This CDR3 has 12 amino acids. CDR3 coding DNA: TGTGCCAGCAGTGTGAAGCGCGAGACCCAGTACTTC. This gives the protein CASSVKRETQYF.